This T cell receptor (beta chain) was obtained from a study of shared clonotypes between healthy human individuals. The overall study: Aged 18 to 49, the donors were two women and a few men.

Some clones are missing from TCRdb's copy, which holds only in-frame ones; the method was immunoSEQ multiplex PCR. The sample includes some 2,000,000 clones, approximately 94% seen only once; the top ten take 0.9% to 1.4%. The V end lost 3 bases, the J end lost 5 bases, and 22 bases lay between the germline ends. Germline loops: CDR1 SGHDN, CDR2 FVKESK. This CDR3 is built from 17 residues. Positively selected for CCR7, the CD45RO-negative cells used as naive CD8 cells excluded terminally differentiated effector memory CD45RA+ cells. Sequenced input: naive CD8+ T cells sorted from blood. The rearrangement joins TRBV14 to TRBJ2-5, with D possibly being TRBD1 (6 bases). This TCR was recovered from a man aged 18 to 29 in good health. This chain's CDR3 is CASSQRTGQPEGETQYF. In DNA form, the CDR3 reads TGTGCCAGCAGCCAGCGGACCGGACAGCCGGAAGGGGAGACCCAGTACTTC.